This TCR beta chain emerged from a study of cytomegalovirus exposure and HLA in healthy donors. Overall study findings and caveats: A missense DCLRE1C variant was associated with V- and J-gene trimming of TCR beta chains in a later analysis, and an independent cohort replicated the association.

The PCR had 60 Vbeta and 13 Jbeta primers. Some clones are missing from TCRdb's copy, which holds only in-frame ones; the method was immunoSEQ multiplex PCR. This table has around 120,000 clones, 78% appearing once. Those who donated were healthy bone marrow donors. Germline CDR1 reads SGHTA; CDR2 reads FQGNSA. CDR3 length: 14 residues. The ends lost 3 bases at V and 8 bases at J; junction bases unmatched: 7. In the case of this clone: The target antigen is unknown.

The sequenced sample was PBMCs. The sequence came from a woman aged 40 to 49 in good health and CMV-seronegative. V is TRBV7-2 and J is TRBJ2-4, with TRBD2 matching over 7 bases. CDR3 sequence: CASSFGGGEDIQYF. DNA for the CDR3: TGTGCCAGCAGCTTCGGGGGAGGGGAGGACATTCAGTACTTC.